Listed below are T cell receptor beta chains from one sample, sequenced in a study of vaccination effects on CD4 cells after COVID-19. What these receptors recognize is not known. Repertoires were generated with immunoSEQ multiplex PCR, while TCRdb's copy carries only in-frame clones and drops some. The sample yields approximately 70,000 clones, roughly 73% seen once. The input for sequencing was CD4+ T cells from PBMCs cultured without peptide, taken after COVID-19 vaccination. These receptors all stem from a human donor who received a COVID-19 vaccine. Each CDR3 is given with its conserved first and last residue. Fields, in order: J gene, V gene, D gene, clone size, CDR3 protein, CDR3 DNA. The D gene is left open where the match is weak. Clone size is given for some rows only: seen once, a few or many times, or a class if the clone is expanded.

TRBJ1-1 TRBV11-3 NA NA CASSSGIPGTPTFF TGTGCCAGCAGCTCCGGAATCCCCGGGACCCCGACTTTCTTT
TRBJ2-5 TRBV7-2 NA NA CASSLGRTARGTQYF TGTGCCAGCAGCTTAGGAAGGACAGCCCGGGGGACCCAGTACTTC
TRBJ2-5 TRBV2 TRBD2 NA CASTGGETQYF TGTGCCAGCACGGGGGGAGAGACCCAGTACTTC
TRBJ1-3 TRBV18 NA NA CASSIGPDPGNTIYF TGTGCCAGCTCGATTGGGCCCGACCCTGGAAACACCATATATTTT
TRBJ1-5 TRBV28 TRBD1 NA CASSFLGGRGQPQHF TGTGCCAGCAGTTTCTTAGGGGGCAGGGGTCAGCCCCAGCATTTT
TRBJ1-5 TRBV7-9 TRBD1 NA CASSLGQIYSNQPQHF TGTGCCAGCAGCTTGGGACAGATTTATAGCAATCAGCCCCAGCATTTT
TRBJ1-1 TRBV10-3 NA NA CAISSDMNTEAFF TGTGCCATCAGCTCCGATATGAACACTGAAGCTTTCTTT
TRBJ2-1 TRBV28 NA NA CATEGDGNNEQFF TGTGCCACGGAAGGGGACGGGAACAATGAGCAGTTCTTC
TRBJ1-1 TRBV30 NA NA CAWSVSLGGQMNTEAFF TGTGCCTGGAGTGTATCCCTCGGGGGCCAGATGAACACTGAAGCTTTCTTT
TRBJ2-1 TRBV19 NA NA CASSSGSKYNEQFF TGTGCCAGTAGTTCGGGCAGCAAATACAATGAGCAGTTCTTC
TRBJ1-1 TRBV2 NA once CASSDPETNTEAFF TGTGCCAGCAGTGACCCAGAGACGAACACTGAAGCTTTCTTT
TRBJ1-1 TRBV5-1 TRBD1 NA CASSSRTGMNTEAFF TGCGCCAGCAGTTCTCGGACAGGCATGAACACTGAAGCTTTCTTT
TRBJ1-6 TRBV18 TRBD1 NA CASSPRGQGNSPLHF TGTGCCAGCTCACCACGGGGACAGGGGAATTCACCCCTCCACTTT
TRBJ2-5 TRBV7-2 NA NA CASSLGGAGGETQYF TGTGCCAGCAGCCTCGGGGGGGCAGGGGGAGAGACCCAGTACTTC
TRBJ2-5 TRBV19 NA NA CASSIAGVRETQYF TGTGCCAGTAGTATAGCGGGGGTTAGAGAGACCCAGTACTTC
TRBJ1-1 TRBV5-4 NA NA CASSSRRGGSTEAFF TGTGCCAGCAGCTCCCGGCGGGGAGGGAGCACTGAAGCTTTCTTT
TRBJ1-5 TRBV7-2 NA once CASSRQIDQPQHF TGTGCCAGCAGCCGACAGATAGATCAGCCCCAGCATTTT
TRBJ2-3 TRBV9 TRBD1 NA CASSMGQGEGADTQYF TGTGCCAGCAGCATGGGACAGGGAGAGGGGGCAGATACGCAGTATTTT
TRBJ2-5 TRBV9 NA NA CASSWTPEPGHPQGTQYF TGTGCCAGCAGCTGGACCCCCGAGCCGGGCCACCCCCAAGGGACCCAGTACTTC
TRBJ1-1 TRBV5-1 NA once CASSLVGLTEAFF TGCGCCAGCAGCTTGGTGGGACTCACTGAAGCTTTCTTT
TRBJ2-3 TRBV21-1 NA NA CASSGRDREPDTQYF TGTGCCAGCAGCGGCCGGGACAGGGAGCCAGATACGCAGTATTTT
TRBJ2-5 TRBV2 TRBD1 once CASSENRDSETQYF TGTGCCAGCAGTGAAAACCGGGACAGTGAGACCCAGTACTTC
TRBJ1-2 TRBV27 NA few CASSAQGTNYGYTF TGTGCCAGCAGTGCGCAGGGGACCAACTATGGCTACACCTTC
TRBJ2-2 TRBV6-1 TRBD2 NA CASSEAGSGGFTGELFF TGTGCCAGCAGTGAAGCCGGTAGCGGGGGGTTTACCGGGGAGCTGTTTTTT
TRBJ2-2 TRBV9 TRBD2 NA CASSGSGGLAGGELFF TGTGCCAGCAGCGGAAGCGGGGGCCTGGCGGGCGGGGAGCTGTTTTTT
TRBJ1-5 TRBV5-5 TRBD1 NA CASSPGQTSNQPQHF TGTGCCAGCAGCCCGGGACAGACGAGCAATCAGCCCCAGCATTTT
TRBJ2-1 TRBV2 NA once CASRGGTVLNNEQFF TGTGCCAGCAGGGGGGGGACAGTTCTGAACAATGAGCAGTTCTTC
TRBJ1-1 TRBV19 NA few CASSIGGGRPLTEAFF TGTGCCAGTAGTATAGGGGGGGGGCGCCCCCTAACTGAAGCTTTCTTT
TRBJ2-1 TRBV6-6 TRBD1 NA CASVGADRGNEQFF TGTGCCAGTGTCGGAGCGGACAGGGGCAATGAGCAGTTCTTC
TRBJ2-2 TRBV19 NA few CASSTGQWINTGELFF TGTGCCAGTAGTACAGGACAGTGGATTAACACCGGGGAGCTGTTTTTT
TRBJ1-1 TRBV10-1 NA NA CASSLGQNTEAFF TGCGCCAGCAGTCTAGGCCAGAACACTGAAGCTTTCTTT
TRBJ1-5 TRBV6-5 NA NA CASSLQVNQPQHF TGTGCCAGCAGTTTACAGGTAAATCAGCCCCAGCATTTT
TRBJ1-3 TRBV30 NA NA CAWSTEFNGNTIYF TGTGCCTGGAGTACCGAATTCAATGGAAACACCATATATTTT
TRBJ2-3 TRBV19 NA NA CASSVTNRVTAQYF TGTGCCAGTAGTGTCACGAACCGGGTTACGGCGCAGTATTTT
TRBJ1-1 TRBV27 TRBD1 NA CATGTGRRTEAFF TGTGCCACCGGGACAGGGCGTCGGACTGAAGCTTTCTTT
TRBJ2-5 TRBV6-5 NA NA CASSDYGGLIETQYF TGTGCCAGCAGCGACTATGGGGGCCTGATAGAGACCCAGTACTTC
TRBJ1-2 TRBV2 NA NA CASSEGGGFSYGYTF TGTGCCAGCAGTGAAGGTGGGGGGTTTAGCTATGGCTACACCTTC
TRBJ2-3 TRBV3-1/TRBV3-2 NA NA CASSRYTDTQYF TGTGCCAGCTCCAGATACACAGATACGCAGTATTTT